The T cell receptor beta chain under discussion was sequenced for a study of blood T cell repertoires in COVID-19. For the study at large: The United States, Italy and Spain provided the acute and convalescent COVID-19 samples.

Trimming at V came to 4 bases and at J to 0 bases, leaving 9 bases not matched to a gene. CDR1 is KGHSH, CDR2 LQKENI, per germline. The CDR3 sequence is 17 residues long. Two negative PCRs, clearance, or symptom resolution had been documented for recovered Cohort 3 donors. Authors' analysis steps: Estimation of nucleated cell counts relied on the amplification of reference gene primers. Libraries were prepared by immunoSEQ multiplex PCR; TCRdb keeps only in-frame clonotypes and omits some of them. V and J calls and clone size come straight from that table; D and trimming were deduced from the DNA. Of more than 300,000 clones listed, about 85% are singletons.

This receptor was obtained from a woman in her 30s who had recovered from COVID-19. Material: PBMCs or T cells enriched from blood (not recorded which). The chain uses TRBV18 and TRBJ2-1; 7 bases fit TRBD2. CDR3 amino acids: CASSLGPGGFSYNEQFF. The CDR3 DNA reads as TGTGCCAGCTCACTTGGGCCCGGGGGGTTCTCCTACAATGAGCAGTTCTTC.